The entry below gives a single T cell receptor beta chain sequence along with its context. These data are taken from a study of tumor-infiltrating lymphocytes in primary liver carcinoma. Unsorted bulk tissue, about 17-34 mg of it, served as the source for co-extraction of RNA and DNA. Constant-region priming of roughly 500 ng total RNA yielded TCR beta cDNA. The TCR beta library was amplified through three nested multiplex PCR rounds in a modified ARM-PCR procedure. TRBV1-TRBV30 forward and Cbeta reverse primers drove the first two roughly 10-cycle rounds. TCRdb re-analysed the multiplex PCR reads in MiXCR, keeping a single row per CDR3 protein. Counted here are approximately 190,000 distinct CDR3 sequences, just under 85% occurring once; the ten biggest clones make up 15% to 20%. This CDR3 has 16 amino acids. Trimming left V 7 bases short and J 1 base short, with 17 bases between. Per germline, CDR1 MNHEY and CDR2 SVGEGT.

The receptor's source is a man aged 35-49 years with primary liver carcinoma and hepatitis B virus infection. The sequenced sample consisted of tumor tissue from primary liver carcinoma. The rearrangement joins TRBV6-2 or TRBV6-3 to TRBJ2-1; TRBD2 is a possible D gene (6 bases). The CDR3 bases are TGTGCCAGCATCCACGGAGGGAAGGGGTCCTACAATGAGCAGTTCTTC. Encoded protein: CASIHGGKGSYNEQFF.